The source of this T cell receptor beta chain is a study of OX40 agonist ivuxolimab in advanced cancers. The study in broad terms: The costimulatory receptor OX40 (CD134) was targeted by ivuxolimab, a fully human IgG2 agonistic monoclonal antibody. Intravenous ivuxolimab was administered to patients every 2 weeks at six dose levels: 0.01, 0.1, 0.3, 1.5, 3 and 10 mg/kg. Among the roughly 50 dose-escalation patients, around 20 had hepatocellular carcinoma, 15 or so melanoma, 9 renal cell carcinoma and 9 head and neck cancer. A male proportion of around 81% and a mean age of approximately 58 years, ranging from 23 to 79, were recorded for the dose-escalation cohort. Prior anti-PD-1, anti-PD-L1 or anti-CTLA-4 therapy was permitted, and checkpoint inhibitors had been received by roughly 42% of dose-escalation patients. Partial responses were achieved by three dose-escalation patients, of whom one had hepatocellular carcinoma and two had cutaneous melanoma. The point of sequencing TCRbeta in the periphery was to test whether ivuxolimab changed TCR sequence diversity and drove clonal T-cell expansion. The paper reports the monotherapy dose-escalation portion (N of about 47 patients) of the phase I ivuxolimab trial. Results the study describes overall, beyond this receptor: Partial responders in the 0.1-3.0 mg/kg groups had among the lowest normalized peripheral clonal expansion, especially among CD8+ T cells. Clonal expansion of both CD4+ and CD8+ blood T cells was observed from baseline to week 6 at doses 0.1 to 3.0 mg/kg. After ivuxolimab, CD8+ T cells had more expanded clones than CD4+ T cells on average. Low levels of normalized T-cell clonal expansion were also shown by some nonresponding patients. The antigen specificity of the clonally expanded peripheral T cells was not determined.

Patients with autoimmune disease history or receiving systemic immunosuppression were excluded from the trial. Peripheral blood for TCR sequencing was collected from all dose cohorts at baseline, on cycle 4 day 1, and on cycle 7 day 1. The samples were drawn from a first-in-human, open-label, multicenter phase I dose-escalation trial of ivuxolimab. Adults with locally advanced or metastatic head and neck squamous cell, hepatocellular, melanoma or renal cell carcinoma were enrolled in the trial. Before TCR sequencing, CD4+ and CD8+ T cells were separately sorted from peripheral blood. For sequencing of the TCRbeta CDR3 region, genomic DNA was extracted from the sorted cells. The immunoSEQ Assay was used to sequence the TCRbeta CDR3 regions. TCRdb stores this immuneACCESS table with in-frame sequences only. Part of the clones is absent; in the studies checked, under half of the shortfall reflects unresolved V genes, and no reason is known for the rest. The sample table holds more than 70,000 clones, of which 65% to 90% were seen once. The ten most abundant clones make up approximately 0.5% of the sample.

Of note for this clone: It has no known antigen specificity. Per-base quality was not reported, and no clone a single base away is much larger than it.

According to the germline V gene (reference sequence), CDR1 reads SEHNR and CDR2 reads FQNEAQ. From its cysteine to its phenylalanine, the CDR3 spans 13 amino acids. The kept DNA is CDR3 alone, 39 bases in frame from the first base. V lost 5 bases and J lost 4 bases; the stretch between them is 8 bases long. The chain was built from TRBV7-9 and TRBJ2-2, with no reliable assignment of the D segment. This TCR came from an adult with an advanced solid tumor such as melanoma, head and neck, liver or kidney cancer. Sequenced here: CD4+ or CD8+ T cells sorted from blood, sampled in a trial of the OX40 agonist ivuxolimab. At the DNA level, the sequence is TGTGCCAGCAGCGCTATGAGCACCGGGGAGCTGTTTTTT. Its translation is CASSAMSTGELFF.